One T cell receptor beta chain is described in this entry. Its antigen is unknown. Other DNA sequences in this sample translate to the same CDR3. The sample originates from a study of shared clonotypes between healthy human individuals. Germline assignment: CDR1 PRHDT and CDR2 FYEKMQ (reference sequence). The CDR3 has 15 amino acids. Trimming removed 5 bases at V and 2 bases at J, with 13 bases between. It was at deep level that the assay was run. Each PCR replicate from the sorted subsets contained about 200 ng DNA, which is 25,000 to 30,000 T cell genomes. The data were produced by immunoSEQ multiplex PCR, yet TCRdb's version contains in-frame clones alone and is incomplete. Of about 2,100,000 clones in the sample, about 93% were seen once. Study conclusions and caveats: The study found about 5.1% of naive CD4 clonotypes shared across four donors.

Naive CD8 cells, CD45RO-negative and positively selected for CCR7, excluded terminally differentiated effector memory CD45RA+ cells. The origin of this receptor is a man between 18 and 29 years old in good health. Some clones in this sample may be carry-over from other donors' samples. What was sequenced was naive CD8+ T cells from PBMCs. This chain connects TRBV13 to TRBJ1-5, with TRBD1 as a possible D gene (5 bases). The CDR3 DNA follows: TGTGCCAGCAGCGGTTCGGGGACTGGCAATCAGCCCCAGCATTTT. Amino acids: CASSGSGTGNQPQHF.